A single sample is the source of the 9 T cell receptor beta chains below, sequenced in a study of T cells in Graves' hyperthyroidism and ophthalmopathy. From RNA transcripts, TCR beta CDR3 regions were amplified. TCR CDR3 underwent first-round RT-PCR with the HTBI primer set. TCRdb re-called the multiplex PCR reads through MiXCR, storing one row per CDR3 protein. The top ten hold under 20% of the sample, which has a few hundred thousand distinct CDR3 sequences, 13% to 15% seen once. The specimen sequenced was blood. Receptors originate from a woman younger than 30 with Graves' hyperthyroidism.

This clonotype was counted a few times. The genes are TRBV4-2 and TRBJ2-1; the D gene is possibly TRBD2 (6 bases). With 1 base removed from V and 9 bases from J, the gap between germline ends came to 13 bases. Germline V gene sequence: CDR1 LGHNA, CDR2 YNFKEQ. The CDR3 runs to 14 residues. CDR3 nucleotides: TGTGCCAGCAGCCAAGCGGGAGTCGGGGGTGAGCAGTTCTTC. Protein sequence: CASSQAGVGGEQFF.

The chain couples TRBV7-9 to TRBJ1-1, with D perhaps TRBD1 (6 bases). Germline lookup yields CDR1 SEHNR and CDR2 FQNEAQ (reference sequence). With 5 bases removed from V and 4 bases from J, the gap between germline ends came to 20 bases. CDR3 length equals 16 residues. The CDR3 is CASSPQTGGLSTEAFF. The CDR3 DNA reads TGTGCCAGCAGCCCCCAGACAGGAGGGTTGAGCACTGAAGCTTTCTTT.

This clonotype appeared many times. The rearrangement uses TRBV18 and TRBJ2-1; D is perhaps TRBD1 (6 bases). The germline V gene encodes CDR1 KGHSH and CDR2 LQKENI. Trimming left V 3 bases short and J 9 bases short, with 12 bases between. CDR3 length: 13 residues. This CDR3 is CASSPTEGGEQFF. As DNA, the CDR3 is TGTGCCAGCTCACCCACCGAAGGGGGTGAGCAGTTCTTC. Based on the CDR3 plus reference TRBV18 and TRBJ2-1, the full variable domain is NAGVMQNPRHLVRRRGQEARLRCSPMKGHSHVYWYRQLPEEGLKFMVYLQKENIIDESGMPKERFSAEFPKEGPSILRIQQVVRGDSAAYFCASSPTEGGEQFFGPGTRLTVL.

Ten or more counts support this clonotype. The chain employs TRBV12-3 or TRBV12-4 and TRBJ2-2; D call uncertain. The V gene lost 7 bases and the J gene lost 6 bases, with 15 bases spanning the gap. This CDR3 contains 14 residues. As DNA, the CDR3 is TGTGCCAGCACCTTCTATGCTCTTGCCGGGGAGCTGTTTTTT. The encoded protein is CASTFYALAGELFF.

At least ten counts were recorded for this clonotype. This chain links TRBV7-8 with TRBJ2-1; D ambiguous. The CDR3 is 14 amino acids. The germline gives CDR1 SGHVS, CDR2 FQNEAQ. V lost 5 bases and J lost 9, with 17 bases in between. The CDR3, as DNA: TGTGCCAGCAGCCAAGAGAGTGGCGAGGCTGAGCAGTTCTTC. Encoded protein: CASSQESGEAEQFF.

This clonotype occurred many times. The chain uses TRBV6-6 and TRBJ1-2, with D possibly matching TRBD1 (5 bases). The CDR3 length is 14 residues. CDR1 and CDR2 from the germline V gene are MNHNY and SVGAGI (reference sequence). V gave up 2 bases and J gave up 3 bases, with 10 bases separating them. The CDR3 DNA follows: TGTGCCAGCAGTTACGGTGACAGTTACTATGGCTACACCTTC. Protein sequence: CASSYGDSYYGYTF.

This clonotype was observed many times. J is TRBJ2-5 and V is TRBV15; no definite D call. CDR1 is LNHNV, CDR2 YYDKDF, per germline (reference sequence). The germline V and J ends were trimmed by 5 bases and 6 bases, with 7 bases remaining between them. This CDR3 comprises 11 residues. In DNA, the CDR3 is TGTGCCACCAGCGGGGAAAAGACCCAGTACTTC. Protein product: CATSGEKTQYF.

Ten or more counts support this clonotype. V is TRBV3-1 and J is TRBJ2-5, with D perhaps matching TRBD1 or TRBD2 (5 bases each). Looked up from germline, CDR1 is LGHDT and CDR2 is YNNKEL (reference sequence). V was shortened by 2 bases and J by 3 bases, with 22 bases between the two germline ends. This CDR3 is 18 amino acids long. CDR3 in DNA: TGTGCCAGCAGCCAAAGGCGGGTAGGGACCATCGAAAAAGAGACCCAGTACTTC. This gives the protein CASSQRRVGTIEKETQYF.

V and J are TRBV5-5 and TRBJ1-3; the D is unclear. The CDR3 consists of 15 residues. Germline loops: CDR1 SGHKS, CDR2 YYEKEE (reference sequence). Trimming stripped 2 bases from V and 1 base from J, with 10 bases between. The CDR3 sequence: CASSFGGDSGNTIYF. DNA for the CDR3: TGTGCCAGCAGCTTTGGTGGGGATTCTGGAAACACCATATATTTT.